This TCR beta chain was captured in a study of blood T cells in healthy people across ages. Study-wide results and caveats: Age showed a roughly linear inverse relationship with TCR beta diversity per million T cells.

A J-beta primer mix and a sample-barcoded 5' primer were used in a second PCR of about 7 to 12 cycles. TCRdb re-called the 5' RACE reads with MiXCR, one entry per CDR3 protein. The sample consists of hundreds of thousands of distinct CDR3 sequences, more than 40% of them appearing once. In this sample, this clonotype turned up a few times. Its target is unknown. CDR3 length: 16 amino acids. With 2 bases clipped from V and 3 bases from J, the junction kept 8 bases outside the gene matches. The V gene's germline CDR1 is MNHEY and CDR2 SVGEGT. Drawn from each donor were roughly 10 milliliters of peripheral blood.

The sequenced material came from blood. This TCR came from a man in his sixties in good health. The rearrangement joins TRBV6-2 or TRBV6-3 to TRBJ1-2; 8 bases fit TRBD1. The DNA of the CDR3 is TGTGCCAGCAGTTACCAGCGACAGGGGAAGGACTATGGCTACACCTTC. Translating gives CASSYQRQGKDYGYTF.